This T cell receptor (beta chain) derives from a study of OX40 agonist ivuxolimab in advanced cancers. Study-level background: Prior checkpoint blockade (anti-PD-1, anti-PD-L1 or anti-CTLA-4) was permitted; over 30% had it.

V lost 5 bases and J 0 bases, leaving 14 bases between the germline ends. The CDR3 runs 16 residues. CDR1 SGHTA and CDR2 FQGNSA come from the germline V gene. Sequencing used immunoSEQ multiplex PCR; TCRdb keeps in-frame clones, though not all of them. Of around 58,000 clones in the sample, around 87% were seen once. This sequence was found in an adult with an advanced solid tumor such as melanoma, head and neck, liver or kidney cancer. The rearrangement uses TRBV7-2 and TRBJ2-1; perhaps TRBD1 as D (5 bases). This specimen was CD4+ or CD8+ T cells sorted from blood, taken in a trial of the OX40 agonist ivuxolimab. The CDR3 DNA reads TGTGCCAGCAGCCCCCGACAGAGGAGCTCCTACAATGAGCAGTTCTTC. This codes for CASSPRQRSSYNEQFF.